This T cell receptor beta chain appears in the sequencing data of a study of CD8 T cells in Susac syndrome. The ends were cut back, 4 bases at V and 4 bases at J, with 14 bases in the middle. CDR3 size: 14 residues. CDR1 and CDR2 (germline): SGHRS, YFSETQ. An input of roughly 0.5 to 1 ug of RNA was subjected to reverse transcription using random hexamers. Amplification of TCR beta CDR3 used immunoSEQ multiplex PCR across 54 Vbeta and 13 Jbeta. TCRdb analysed the immunoSEQ multiplex PCR reads with MiXCR anew, one entry per CDR3 protein. This table has about 70,000 distinct CDR3 sequences, roughly 95% appearing once.

This clonotype was sampled from a human donor with multiple sclerosis. The sequenced sample was CD4+ T cells from PBMCs. The chain combines TRBV5-1 with TRBJ1-1, with a possible D match to TRBD1 (6 bases). This chain's CDR3 is CASSVQGFVTEAFF. The CDR3 DNA is TGCGCCAGCAGCGTACAGGGATTTGTCACTGAAGCTTTCTTT.